The 9 T cell receptor beta chains presented below share a single source sample, sequenced in a study of T cells in Graves' hyperthyroidism and ophthalmopathy. TCR beta CDR3 regions were amplified from RNA transcripts. HTBI primers were used for first-round RT-PCR of the TCR CDR3. Each CDR3 protein gets one entry after TCRdb re-called the multiplex PCR reads with MiXCR. The table lists 350,000 or so distinct CDR3 sequences, about 15% of them singletons. Sequencing input: blood. All receptors derive from a woman aged 25 to 39 with Graves' hyperthyroidism that later progressed to Graves' ophthalmopathy.

The V and J genes are TRBV6-5 and TRBJ2-6; TRBD1 matches 9 bases. This CDR3 has 19 residues. Trimming removed 4 bases from V and 0 bases from J; junction bases left unmatched: 10. Germline assignment: CDR1 MNHEY and CDR2 SVGAGI. Here the CDR3 DNA reads TGTGCCAGCAGTTCGATAAACAGGGGGCTATACTCTGGGGCCAACGTCCTGACTTTC. Translation: CASSSINRGLYSGANVLTF.

The sample holds many counts of this clonotype. The chain uses TRBV15 and TRBJ1-5; a possible D gene is TRBD1 (6 bases). The V end was cut by 0 bases, the J end by 0 bases, with 12 bases between. Germline assignment: CDR1 LNHNV and CDR2 YYDKDF (reference sequence). There are 17 residues in the CDR3. The CDR3 nucleotides are TGTGCCACCAGCAGAGATGCATGGGGGCTTAGCAATCAGCCCCAGCATTTT. This encodes CATSRDAWGLSNQPQHF.

Remarks on this clonotype: The junction does not match germline at one end; this may be a read error. The CDR3 DNA reads as TGTGCCAGCACCACTTTCCGAGGCGGCGGTTCGAACACCACATATTTT. Encoded protein: CASTTFRGGGSNTTYF. The chain carries TRBV11-2 and TRBJ1-3; no definite D call. Germline lookup yields CDR1 SGHAT and CDR2 FQNNGV. The CDR3 has 16 residues.

The CDR3 spells CARIAGLAKNIQYF. The CDR3 nucleotides read TGCGCCAGGATAGCGGGTCTAGCCAAAAACATTCAGTACTTC. The chain employs TRBV5-1 and TRBJ2-4; TRBD2 aligns across 7 bases. The CDR3 runs 14 residues. Germline V gene sequence: CDR1 SGHRS, CDR2 YFSETQ. V lost 8 bases, J lost 0 bases, and 5 bases stayed unmatched.

The sample holds many counts of this clonotype. The chain employs TRBV12-3 or TRBV12-4 and TRBJ1-1; TRBD1 might be the D (5 bases). There are 19 residues in the CDR3. The ends were cut back, 8 bases at V and 1 base at J, with 29 bases in the middle. CDR3 in amino acids: CASRNHRLNGHKANTEAFF. The CDR3, as DNA: TGTGCCAGCCGAAACCACCGATTAAACGGACACAAAGCGAACACTGAAGCTTTCTTT.

As to this clonotype: A clone one base away is much larger, so this may be a read error. This sequence joins TRBV12-3 or TRBV12-4 and TRBJ1-5, with D tentatively TRBD1 (5 bases). The ends were cut back, 6 bases at V and 1 base at J, with 10 bases in the middle. CDR3 length equals 14 residues. The DNA for the CDR3 is TGTGCCAGCAGCAACCGGGACAGCAATCAGCCCCAGCATTTT. Translating gives CASSNRDSNQPQHF.

The chain links TRBV4-2 to TRBJ2-1, with 14 bases matching TRBD2. The CDR3 spans 16 residues. Trimming removed 0 bases from V and 12 bases from J; junction bases left unmatched: 7. Germline V CDR1 and CDR2: LGHNA, YNFKEQ. The CDR3 DNA reads as TGTGCCAGCAGCCAAGAGGGGACTAGCGGGAGCCTGGCGCAGTTCTTC. The encoded protein is CASSQEGTSGSLAQFF.

This clonotype showed up just a few times. The chain has TRBV6-5 and TRBJ2-3; tentatively, D is TRBD1 (5 bases). The CDR3 is 16 residues long. The V end lost 1 base, the J end lost 4 bases, and 15 bases lay between the germline ends. CDR1 and CDR2 from the germline V gene are MNHEY and SVGAGI. The CDR3 is CASSYLEGHSADTQYF. The CDR3 bases are TGTGCCAGCAGTTACTTGGAAGGACACTCTGCAGATACGCAGTATTTT.

The V gene is TRBV30, the J gene TRBJ2-5; TRBD1 is a possible D gene (5 bases). Trimming shortened V by 1 base and J by 5 bases, and 14 bases separated the two germline ends. The CDR3 length is 14 residues. The germline V gene encodes CDR1 GTSNPN and CDR2 SVGIG (reference sequence). The CDR3 protein is CAWSGGASPETQYF. As DNA, the CDR3 is TGTGCCTGGAGTGGTGGGGCGTCTCCGGAGACCCAGTACTTC.